The clone carrying this T cell receptor (beta chain) was detected ten times or more. The target antigen is unknown. This record belongs to a study of T cells after yellow fever vaccination. Study observations and caveats: Bulk-population clonotypes that are abundant could appear as contaminants in FACS-sorted repertoires. The secondary response was weaker but peaked faster, day 5 versus 15.

Via MiXCR, TCRdb re-called the 5' RACE reads, giving one row per CDR3 protein. The table records some 320,000 distinct CDR3 sequences, approximately 4% of them present only once. This CDR3 has 17 amino acids. Germline CDR1 is MNHEY and CDR2 is SVGAGI. The germline V and J ends were trimmed by 2 bases and 4 bases, with 15 bases remaining between them. The source was PBMCs, collected 15 days after the yellow fever booster vaccination. The gene calls are TRBV6-5 and TRBJ1-6, with D perhaps TRBD1 (5 bases). This TCR derives from a man aged 18 to 35 who received the YFV17D yellow fever vaccine. CDR3 protein: CASSYPTRKGYNSPLHF. The CDR3 coding sequence is TGTGCCAGCAGTTACCCGACCAGGAAGGGGTATAATTCACCCCTCCACTTT.